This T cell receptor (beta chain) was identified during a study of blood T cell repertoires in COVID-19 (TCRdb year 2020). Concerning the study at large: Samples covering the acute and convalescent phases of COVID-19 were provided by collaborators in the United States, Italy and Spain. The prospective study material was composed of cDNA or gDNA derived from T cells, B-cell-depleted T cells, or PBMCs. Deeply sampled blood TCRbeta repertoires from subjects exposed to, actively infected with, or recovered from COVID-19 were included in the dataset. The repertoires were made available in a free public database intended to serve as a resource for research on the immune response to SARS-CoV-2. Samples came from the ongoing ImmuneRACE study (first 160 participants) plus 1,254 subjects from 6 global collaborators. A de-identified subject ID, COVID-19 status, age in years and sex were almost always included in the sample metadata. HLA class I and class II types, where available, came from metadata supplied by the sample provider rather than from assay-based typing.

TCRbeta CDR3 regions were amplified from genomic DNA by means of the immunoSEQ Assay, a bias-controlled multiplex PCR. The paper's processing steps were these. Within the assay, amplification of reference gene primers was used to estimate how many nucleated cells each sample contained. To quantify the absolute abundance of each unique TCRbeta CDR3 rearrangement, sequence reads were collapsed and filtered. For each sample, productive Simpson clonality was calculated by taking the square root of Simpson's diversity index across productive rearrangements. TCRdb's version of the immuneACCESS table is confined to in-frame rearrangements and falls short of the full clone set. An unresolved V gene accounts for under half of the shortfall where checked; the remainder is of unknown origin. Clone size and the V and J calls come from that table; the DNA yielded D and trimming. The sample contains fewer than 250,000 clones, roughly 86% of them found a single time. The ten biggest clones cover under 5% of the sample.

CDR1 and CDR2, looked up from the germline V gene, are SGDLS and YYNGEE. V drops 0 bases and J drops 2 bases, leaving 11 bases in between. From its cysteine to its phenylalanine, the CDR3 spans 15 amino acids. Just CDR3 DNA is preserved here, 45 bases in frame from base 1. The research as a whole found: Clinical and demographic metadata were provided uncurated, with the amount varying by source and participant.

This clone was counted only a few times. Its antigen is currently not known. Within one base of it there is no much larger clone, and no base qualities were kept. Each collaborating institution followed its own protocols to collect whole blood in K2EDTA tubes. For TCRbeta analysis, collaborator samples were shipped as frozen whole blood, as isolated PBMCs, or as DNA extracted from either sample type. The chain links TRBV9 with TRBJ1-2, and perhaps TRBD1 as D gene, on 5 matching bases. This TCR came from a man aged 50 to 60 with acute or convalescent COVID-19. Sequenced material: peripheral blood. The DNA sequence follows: TGTGCCAGCAGCGTAGAACAGGTACCCAACTATGGCTACACCTTC. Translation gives CASSVEQVPNYGYTF.